This entry describes one TCR beta chain. This clone has more than one count but fewer than ten. The target of this receptor is not known. No quality values exist for individual bases; no much larger clone is one base distant. Between the mid-2010s and the late 2010s, the patients underwent resection in either Japan or China. Histologic diagnosis of each case was confirmed independently by two lung cancer pathologists on H&E slides. FFPE tissue was used for DNA isolation with the AllPrep DNA/RNA FFPE Kit. The data were obtained in a study of immune evolution from preneoplasia to lung adenocarcinoma (dated by TCRdb to the early 2020s). About the study as a whole: The study used immune gene expression, TCR sequencing and multiplex immunofluorescence to profile the immune contexture of lung adenocarcinoma precursors and invasive adenocarcinoma. Resected precursor lesions (AAH, AIS, MIA) and invasive adenocarcinomas were each compared against paired morphologically normal lung tissue. The sample size was set by how many specimens were available, not by a prior power calculation. Whole exome sequencing and methylation data from the same cohort of nodules were integrated with the immune data. A total of roughly 50 patients with pulmonary nodules who underwent surgical resection were included in the overall cohort. The TCR sequencing data were obtained from around 51 patients. According to the study, some 110 samples went through TCR sequencing. POLYSOLVER was used to infer class I HLA alleles from exome data, and LOHHLA was used to detect allele-specific HLA loss.

TCR beta CDR3 regions were sequenced from DNA using the immunoSEQ hsTCRbeta Kit. As for the original processing: TCR sequencing data were analysed with the ImmunoSEQ Analyzer. T cell clonality was defined as 1 minus Pielou's evenness computed on productive rearrangements. T cell diversity was measured with the inverse Simpson index on productive templates. T cell density was expressed as TCR beta template counts normalized to usable DNA, with usable DNA estimated by amplifying and sequencing housekeeping genes. Two-sided Kruskal-Wallis tests were used to compare TCR metrics across histologic stages. This immuneACCESS table, as held by TCRdb, lists in-frame sequences with V and J called but not all clones. Of the missing ones, under half trace to an unresolved V gene in checked studies; the others have no known cause. The V and J calls and clone size were taken over from that table, and D and trimming were inferred from the DNA. The sample includes approximately 11,000 clones, with around three quarters observed a single time. The ten top clones hold 25% to 30% of the sample.

Taken from cysteine to phenylalanine, the CDR3 has 14 residues. Left in the record is the CDR3 DNA by itself, 42 bases read in frame from the first base. The V end gives up 3 bases and the J end 7 bases, leaving 4 bases in the junction not matched to a gene. CDR1 and CDR2 are read off the germline V gene as MNHNS and SASEGT. Broad study findings and their caveats: Because all patients were from Japan and China, applicability to Western populations was uncertain. The highest top T cell clone frequencies were observed in normal lung, and a progressive decrease in top T cell clone frequencies appeared to occur from AAH through AIS, MIA and invasive adenocarcinoma. The highest clonality was observed in normal lung, whereas higher T cell density and diversity but lower clonality appeared to be present in later-stage lesions. The findings were based on association rather than direct causation, and larger cohorts with long-term follow-up and longitudinal biopsies were deemed needed.

This TCR was sampled from a person between 55 and 70 years old with lung adenocarcinoma. Some clones in this sample may be carry-over from other donors' samples. The V and J genes are TRBV6-1 and TRBJ1-3; 9 nucleotides in the junction match TRBD1. Sequenced: FFPE normal lung tissue adjacent to the tumor. CDR3 reads: CASSDSGTGNTIYF. The base sequence is TGTGCCAGCAGTGATAGTGGGACAGGGAACACCATATATTTT.